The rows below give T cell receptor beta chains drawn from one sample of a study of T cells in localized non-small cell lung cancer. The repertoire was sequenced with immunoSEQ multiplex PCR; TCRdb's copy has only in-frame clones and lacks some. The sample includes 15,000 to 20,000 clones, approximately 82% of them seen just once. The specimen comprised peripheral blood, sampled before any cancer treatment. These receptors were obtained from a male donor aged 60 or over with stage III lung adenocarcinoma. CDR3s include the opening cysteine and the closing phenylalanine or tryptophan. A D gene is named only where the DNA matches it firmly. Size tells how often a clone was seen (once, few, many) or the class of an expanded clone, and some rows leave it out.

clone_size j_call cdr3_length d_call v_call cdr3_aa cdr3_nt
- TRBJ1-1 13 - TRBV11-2 CASSYGMNTEAFF TGTGCCAGCAGCTACGGGATGAACACTGAAGCTTTCTTT
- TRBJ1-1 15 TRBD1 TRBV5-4 CASSPGTGVDTEAFF TGTGCCAGCAGCCCGGGGACAGGGGTTGATACTGAAGCTTTCTTT
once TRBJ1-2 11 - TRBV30 CAWSPGRGYTF TGTGCCTGGAGTCCCGGTCGGGGCTACACCTTC
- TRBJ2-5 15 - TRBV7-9 CASSPMATNQETQYF TGTGCCAGCAGCCCTATGGCGACGAACCAAGAGACCCAGTACTTC
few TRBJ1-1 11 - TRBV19 CASSVNTEAFF TGTGCCAGTAGTGTTAACACTGAAGCTTTCTTT
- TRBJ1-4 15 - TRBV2 CASGGDIATNEKLFF TGTGCCAGCGGGGGGGACATTGCAACTAATGAAAAACTGTTTTTT
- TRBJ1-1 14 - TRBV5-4 CASSPGQGNTEAFF TGTGCCAGCAGCCCCGGTCAGGGGAACACTGAAGCTTTCTTT
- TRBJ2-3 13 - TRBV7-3 CASSRQTTDTQYF TGTGCCAGCAGCCGCCAGACCACAGATACGCAGTATTTT
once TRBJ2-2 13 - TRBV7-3 CASSLTGSGELFF TGTGCCAGCAGCTTAACAGGGAGCGGGGAGCTGTTTTTT
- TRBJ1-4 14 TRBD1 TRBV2 CASSESQGDEKLFF TGTGCCAGCAGTGAATCGCAGGGGGATGAAAAACTGTTTTTT
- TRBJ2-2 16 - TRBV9 CASSVRGDRSTGELFF TGTGCCAGCAGCGTACGGGGGGACAGATCCACCGGGGAGCTGTTTTTT
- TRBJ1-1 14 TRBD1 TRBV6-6 CASSIRTGGITVFF TGTGCCAGCAGTATTAGGACAGGGGGCATTACAGTTTTCTTT
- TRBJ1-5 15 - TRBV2 CASRGIQGNNQPQHF TGTGCCAGCAGAGGGATCCAGGGGAACAATCAGCCCCAGCATTTT
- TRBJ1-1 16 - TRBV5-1 CASTPLAGTANTEAFF TGCGCCAGCACTCCTCTTGCCGGGACGGCGAACACTGAAGCTTTCTTT
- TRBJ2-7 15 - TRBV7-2 CASSKSPGGGYEQYF TGTGCCAGCAGCAAATCCCCAGGGGGAGGCTACGAGCAGTACTTC
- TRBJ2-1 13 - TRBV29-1 CSVEGWEGNEQFF TGCAGCGTTGAAGGATGGGAAGGGAATGAGCAGTTCTTC
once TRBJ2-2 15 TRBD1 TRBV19 CASRQGASYTGELFF TGTGCCAGTAGACAGGGGGCCTCCTACACCGGGGAGCTGTTTTTT
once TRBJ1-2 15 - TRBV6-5 CASSASGGASYGYTF TGTGCCAGCAGTGCCTCGGGGGGGGCCTCCTATGGCTACACCTTC
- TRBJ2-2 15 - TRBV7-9 CASSLASPNTGELFF TGTGCCAGCAGCTTAGCATCCCCGAACACCGGGGAGCTGTTTTTT
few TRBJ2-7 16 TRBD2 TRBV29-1 CSVEGVGWRGGTEQYF TGCAGCGTTGAGGGGGTTGGGTGGCGCGGGGGGACCGAGCAGTACTTC
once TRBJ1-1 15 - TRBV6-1 CASGWTALRVTEAFF TGTGCCAGCGGCTGGACAGCCCTTCGTGTCACTGAAGCTTTCTTT
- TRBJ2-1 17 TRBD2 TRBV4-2 CASSQRSGGSSYNEQFF TGTGCCAGCAGCCAGCGAAGCGGGGGGTCGAGCTACAATGAGCAGTTCTTC
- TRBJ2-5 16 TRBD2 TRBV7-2 CASSWGLADSQETQYF TGTGCCAGCAGTTGGGGACTAGCGGATAGCCAAGAGACCCAGTACTTC
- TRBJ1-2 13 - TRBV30 CAWRTGRNYGYTF TGTGCCTGGAGGACTGGGCGCAACTATGGCTACACCTTC
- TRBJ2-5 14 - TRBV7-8 CASSYRIAKETQYF TGTGCCAGCAGCTATAGAATAGCCAAAGAGACCCAGTACTTC
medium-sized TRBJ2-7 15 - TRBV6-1 CASGGEVRGLYEQYF TGTGCCAGCGGGGGAGAGGTCCGCGGGCTCTACGAGCAGTACTTC
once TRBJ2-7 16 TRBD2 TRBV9 CASSVGPSGGSSEQYF TGTGCCAGCAGCGTAGGTCCTAGCGGGGGGTCTTCCGAGCAGTACTTC
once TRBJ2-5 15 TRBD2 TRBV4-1 CASSQGSISGETQYF TGCGCCAGCAGCCAAGGGTCGATTAGCGGGGAGACCCAGTACTTC
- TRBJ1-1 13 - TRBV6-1 CASSERGNTEAFF TGTGCCAGCAGTGAACGAGGGAACACTGAAGCTTTCTTT
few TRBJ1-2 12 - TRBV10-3 CAIGQQGYGYTF TGTGCCATCGGACAACAGGGTTACGGCTACACCTTC
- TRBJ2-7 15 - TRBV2 CASSEGEGGWYEQYF TGTGCCAGCAGTGAAGGGGAGGGGGGATGGTACGAGCAGTACTTC
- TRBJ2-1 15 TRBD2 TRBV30 CAWTRGTSYVDEQFF TGTGCCTGGACTCGCGGGACTAGCTATGTCGATGAGCAGTTCTTC
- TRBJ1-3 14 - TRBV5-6 CASSTDLSGNTIYF TGTGCCAGCAGCACCGACCTGTCTGGAAACACCATATATTTT
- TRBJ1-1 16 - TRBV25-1 CASSDRLGSVNTEAFF TGTGCCAGCAGTGATAGACTGGGTTCGGTGAACACTGAAGCTTTCTTT
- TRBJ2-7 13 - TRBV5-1 CASHLGYGYEQYF TGCGCCAGCCATCTGGGGTATGGGTACGAGCAGTACTTC
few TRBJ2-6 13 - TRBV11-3 CASTRSGANVLTF TGTGCCAGCACCCGGTCCGGGGCCAACGTCCTGACTTTC
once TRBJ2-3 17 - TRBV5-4 CASSQKDGSVSTDTQYF TGTGCCAGCAGCCAGAAGGACGGGTCAGTTAGCACAGATACGCAGTATTTT
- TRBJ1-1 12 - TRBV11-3 CASSLGTAEAFF TGTGCCAGCAGCTTAGGGACAGCTGAAGCTTTCTTT
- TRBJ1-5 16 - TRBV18 CASSPGVGGSNQPQHF TGTGCCAGCTCACCAGGGGTGGGAGGTAGCAATCAGCCCCAGCATTTT
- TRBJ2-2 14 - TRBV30 CALKARPNTGELFF TGTGCCCTGAAAGCCAGGCCGAACACCGGGGAGCTGTTTTTT
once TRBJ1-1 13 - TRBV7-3 CASSPESGTEAFF TGTGCCAGCAGCCCCGAATCAGGCACTGAAGCTTTCTTT
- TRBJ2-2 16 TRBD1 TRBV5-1 CASSSRDRANTGELFF TGCGCCAGCAGCTCGCGGGACAGGGCTAACACCGGGGAGCTGTTTTTT
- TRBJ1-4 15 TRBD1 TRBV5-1 CASSLTTTGREKLFF TGCGCCAGCAGCTTGACGACGACAGGGCGGGAAAAACTGTTTTTT
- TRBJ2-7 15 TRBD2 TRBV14 CASRGDGTRTYEQYF TGTGCCAGCAGGGGTGACGGGACTAGAACCTACGAGCAGTACTTC
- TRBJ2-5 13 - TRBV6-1 CASSEAGVETQYF TGTGCCAGCAGTGAAGCGGGGGTTGAGACCCAGTACTTC